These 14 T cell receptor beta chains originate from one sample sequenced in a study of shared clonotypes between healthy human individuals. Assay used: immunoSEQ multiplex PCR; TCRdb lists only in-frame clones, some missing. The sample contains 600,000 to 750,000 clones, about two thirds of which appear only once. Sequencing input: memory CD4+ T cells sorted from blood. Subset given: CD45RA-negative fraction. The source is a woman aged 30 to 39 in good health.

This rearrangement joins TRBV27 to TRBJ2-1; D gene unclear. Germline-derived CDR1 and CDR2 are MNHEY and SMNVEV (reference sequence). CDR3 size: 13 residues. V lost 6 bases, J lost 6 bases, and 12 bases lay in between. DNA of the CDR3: TGTGCCAGCAGCCCTTTAGATGCCAATGAGCAGTTCTTC. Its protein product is CASSPLDANEQFF.

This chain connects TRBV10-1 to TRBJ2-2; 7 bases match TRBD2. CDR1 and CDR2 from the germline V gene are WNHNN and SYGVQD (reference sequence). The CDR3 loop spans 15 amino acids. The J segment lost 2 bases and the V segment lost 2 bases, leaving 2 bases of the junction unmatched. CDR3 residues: CASSERGSNTGELFF. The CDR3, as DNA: TGCGCCAGCAGTGAGCGCGGGAGTAACACCGGGGAGCTGTTTTTT.

As DNA, the CDR3 is TGTGCCAGCAGCTTAGATAGCACTCCCAATCAGCCCCAGCATTTT. Translation: CASSLDSTPNQPQHF. This sequence joins TRBV11-2 and TRBJ1-5, with D unresolved. The CDR3 sequence is 15 residues long. V was shortened by 0 bases and J by 3 bases, with 9 bases between the two germline ends. Germline-derived CDR1 and CDR2 are SGHAT and FQNNGV.

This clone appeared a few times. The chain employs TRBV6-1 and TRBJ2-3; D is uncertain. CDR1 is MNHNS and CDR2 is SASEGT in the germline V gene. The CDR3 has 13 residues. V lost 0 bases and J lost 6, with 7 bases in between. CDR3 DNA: TGTGCCAGCAGTGAAGCAGGGATGGATACGCAGTATTTT. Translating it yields CASSEAGMDTQYF.

The CDR3 region has the DNA TGTGCCAGCAGCTTAGTTCCCGGGGGCAACACCGGGGAGCTGTTTTTT. As protein: CASSLVPGGNTGELFF. The J gene is TRBJ2-2, the V gene TRBV7-2, with D possibly called TRBD1 or TRBD2 (6 bases each). The CDR3 has 16 residues. Trimming left V 1 base short and J 2 bases short, with 11 bases between. Germline CDR1 SGHTA, CDR2 FQGNSA.

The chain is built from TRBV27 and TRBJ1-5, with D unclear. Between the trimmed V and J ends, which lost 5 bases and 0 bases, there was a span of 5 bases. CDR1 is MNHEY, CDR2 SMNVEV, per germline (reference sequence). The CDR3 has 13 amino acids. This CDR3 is CASSPLSNQPQHF. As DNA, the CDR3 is TGTGCCAGCAGTCCTCTTAGCAATCAGCCCCAGCATTTT.

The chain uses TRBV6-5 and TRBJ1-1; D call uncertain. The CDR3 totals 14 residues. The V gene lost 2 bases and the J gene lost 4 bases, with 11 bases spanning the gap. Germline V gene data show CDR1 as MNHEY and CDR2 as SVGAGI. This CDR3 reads CASSYGVSGTEAFF. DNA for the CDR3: TGTGCCAGCAGTTACGGGGTAAGCGGCACTGAAGCTTTCTTT.

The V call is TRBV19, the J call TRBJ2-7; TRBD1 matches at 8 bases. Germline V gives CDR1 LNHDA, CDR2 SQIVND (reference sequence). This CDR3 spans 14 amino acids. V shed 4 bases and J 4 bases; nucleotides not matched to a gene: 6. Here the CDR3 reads CASSTRGQGYEQYF. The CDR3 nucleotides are TGTGCCAGTAGTACCCGCGGACAGGGATACGAGCAGTACTTC.

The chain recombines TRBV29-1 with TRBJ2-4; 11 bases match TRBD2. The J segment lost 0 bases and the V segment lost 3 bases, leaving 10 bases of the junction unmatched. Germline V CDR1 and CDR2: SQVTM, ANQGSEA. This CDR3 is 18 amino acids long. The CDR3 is CSVEGGLAEGRAKNIQYF. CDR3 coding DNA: TGCAGCGTTGAGGGGGGACTAGCGGAAGGGCGAGCCAAAAACATTCAGTACTTC.

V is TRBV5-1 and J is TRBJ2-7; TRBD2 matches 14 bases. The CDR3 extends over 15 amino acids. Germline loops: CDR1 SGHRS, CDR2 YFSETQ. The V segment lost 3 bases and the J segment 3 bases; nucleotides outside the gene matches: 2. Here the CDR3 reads CASSYGTSGSYEQYF. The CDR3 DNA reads TGCGCCAGCAGCTACGGGACTAGCGGGAGCTACGAGCAGTACTTC.

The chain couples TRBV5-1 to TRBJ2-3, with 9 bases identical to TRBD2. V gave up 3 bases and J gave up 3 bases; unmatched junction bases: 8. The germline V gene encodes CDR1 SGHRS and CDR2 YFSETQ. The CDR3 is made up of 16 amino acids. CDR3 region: CASSSLAGVGTDTQYF. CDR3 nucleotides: TGCGCCAGCAGCTCATTAGCGGGAGTTGGGACAGATACGCAGTATTTT.

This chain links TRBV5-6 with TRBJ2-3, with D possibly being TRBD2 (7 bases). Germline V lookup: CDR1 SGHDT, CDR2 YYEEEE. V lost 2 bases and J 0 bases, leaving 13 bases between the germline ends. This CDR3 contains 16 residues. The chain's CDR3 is CASSLFAGASTDTQYF. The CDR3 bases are TGTGCCAGCAGCTTATTCGCGGGGGCGAGCACAGATACGCAGTATTTT.

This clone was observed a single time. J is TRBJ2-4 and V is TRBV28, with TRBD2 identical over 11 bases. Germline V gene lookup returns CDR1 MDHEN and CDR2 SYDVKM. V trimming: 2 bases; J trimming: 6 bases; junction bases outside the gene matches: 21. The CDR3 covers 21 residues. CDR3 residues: CASSLRDWLAGGTGLGNIQYF. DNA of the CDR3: TGTGCCAGCAGTTTAAGGGACTGGCTAGCGGGAGGTACTGGTTTGGGAAACATTCAGTACTTC. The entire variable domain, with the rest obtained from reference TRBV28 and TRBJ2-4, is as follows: DVKVTQSSRYLVKRTGEKVFLECVQDMDHENMFWYRQDPGLGLRLIYFSYDVKMKEKGDIPEGYSVSREKKERFSLILESASTNQTSMYLCASSLRDWLAGGTGLGNIQYFGAGTRLSVL.

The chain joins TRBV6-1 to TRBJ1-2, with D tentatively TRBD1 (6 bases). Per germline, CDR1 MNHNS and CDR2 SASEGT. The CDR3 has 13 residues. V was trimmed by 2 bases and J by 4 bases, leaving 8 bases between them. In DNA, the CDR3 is TGTGCCAGCAGTGAAAGGGACATCTATGGCTACACCTTC. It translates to CASSERDIYGYTF.